Below are 24 T cell receptor beta chains sequenced from a single sample in a study of human T cells and chemical hapten exposure. TCRdb redid the calling of the RACE reads with MiXCR, one entry per CDR3 protein. The profile shows 180,000 or so distinct CDR3 sequences, around 13% of them singletons. Specified time point: patch test 1, 2 weeks after DPC sensitization. Sample treatment: therapeutic diphenylcyclopropenone sensitization with weekly scalp DPC. The source was whole blood, collected in connection with sensitization to the hapten diphenylcyclopropenone (DPC). The receptors here all came from a young woman with alopecia areata. Some clones in this sample may be carry-over from other donors' samples.

This clonotype turned up a few times. This chain connects TRBV6-2 or TRBV6-3 to TRBJ1-1, with unresolved D. Trimming stripped 2 bases from V and 0 bases from J, with 19 bases between. Germline V CDR1 and CDR2: MNHEY, SVGEGT. The CDR3 contains 18 residues. The CDR3 DNA follows: TGTGCCAGCAGTTACGTGGAACACGGCAACCCAATGAACACTGAAGCTTTCTTT. Its protein product is CASSYVEHGNPMNTEAFF.

This clonotype has more than one count but fewer than ten. V usage is TRBV25-1 and J usage is TRBJ2-5; D might be TRBD1 (6 bases). Per germline, CDR1 MGHDK and CDR2 SYGVNS. This CDR3 comprises 14 residues. The V end was cut by 6 bases, the J end by 1 base, with 12 bases between. DNA of the CDR3: TGTGCCAGCAGCGTCGGGACACCCCAAGAGACCCAGTACTTC. It yields the protein CASSVGTPQETQYF.

This clonotype was picked up a small number of times. The chain combines TRBV10-3 with TRBJ1-2; 7 nucleotides line up with TRBD1. V dropped 3 bases and J dropped 8; count of bases not matched to a gene: 9. Germline V lookup: CDR1 ENHRY, CDR2 SYGVKD. This CDR3 contains 14 residues. The CDR3 nucleotides are TGTGCCATCAGTGAAGGGGGCCGGTGGGAGGGCTACACCTTC. It yields the protein CAISEGGRWEGYTF.

The rearrangement uses TRBV5-4 and TRBJ2-2, with 11 bases lining up with TRBD1. Germline V gene sequence: CDR1 SGHNT, CDR2 YYREEE (reference sequence). The CDR3 sequence is 18 residues long. After removal of 1 base from V and 4 bases from J, the junction contained 9 bases not matched to a gene. CDR3 in amino acids: CASSLRPGTGGFTGELFF. The CDR3 coding sequence is TGTGCCAGCAGCTTGAGACCCGGGACAGGGGGTTTCACCGGGGAGCTGTTTTTT.

V is TRBV12-3 or TRBV12-4 and J is TRBJ1-6, with D perhaps matching TRBD1 (5 bases). The CDR3 runs 17 residues. Deletions cut 5 bases from V and 9 bases from J, with 23 bases between. For the CDR3, the DNA is TGTGCCAGCAGTCCCGGGACCGTGGCGACTGCTGGTTCACCCCTCCACTTT. Protein product: CASSPGTVATAGSPLHF.

The chain joins TRBV2 to TRBJ2-1, with TRBD2 matching over 7 bases. The CDR3 is made up of 14 amino acids. From germline, CDR1 is SNHLY and CDR2 FYNNEI. The ends lost 9 bases at V and 9 bases at J; junction bases unmatched: 14. CDR3 bases: TGTGCCAGTTGGACTAGACCCCTGGAGGGTGAGCAGTTCTTC. It codes for CASWTRPLEGEQFF.

This clonotype was seen more than once but under ten times. This chain uses TRBV28 with TRBJ1-1, with D possibly matching TRBD1 (5 bases). Germline assignment: CDR1 MDHEN and CDR2 SYDVKM. V lost 3 bases and J lost 1, with 9 bases in between. The CDR3 consists of 14 residues. The chain's CDR3 is CASSFAGPNTEAFF. The CDR3 nucleotides are TGTGCCAGCAGTTTCGCGGGACCGAACACTGAAGCTTTCTTT.

The chain joins TRBV19 to TRBJ2-3, with D hard to call. The V gene lost 3 bases and the J gene lost 6 bases, with 16 bases spanning the gap. The CDR3 length is 15 residues. The V gene's germline CDR1 is LNHDA and CDR2 SQIVND (reference sequence). This chain's CDR3 is CASSMGGILQDTQYF. The CDR3 bases are TGTGCCAGTAGTATGGGCGGCATTTTGCAGGATACGCAGTATTTT.

This clonotype was observed a handful of times. The rearrangement uses TRBV20-1 and TRBJ1-2; 9 bases match TRBD1. In germline, CDR1 is DFQATT, CDR2 SNEGSKA (reference sequence). This CDR3 is 14 amino acids long. With 2 bases clipped from V and 3 bases from J, the junction kept 4 bases outside the gene matches. This CDR3 reads CSARRDRDDYGYTF. The CDR3 nucleotides read TGCAGTGCTAGAAGGGACAGGGACGACTATGGCTACACCTTC.

The J gene is TRBJ2-1, the V gene TRBV28; D is ambiguous. The CDR3 is 13 amino acids. V lost 6 bases, J lost 3 bases, and 9 bases lay in between. Germline V lookup: CDR1 MDHEN, CDR2 SYDVKM. The CDR3 region has the DNA TGTGCCAGCAGAGCGCCTAGCTACAATGAGCAGTTCTTC. It specifies CASRAPSYNEQFF.

This clonotype has only a few counts. The chain is built from TRBV20-1 and TRBJ1-2; 8 bases match TRBD1. V lost 0 bases, J lost 7 bases, and 4 bases stayed unmatched. Germline V lookup: CDR1 DFQATT, CDR2 SNEGSKA (reference sequence). This CDR3 is built from 13 residues. CDR3 loop: CSARDSGGSGYTF. The CDR3 DNA reads as TGCAGTGCTAGAGATTCAGGGGGCAGTGGCTACACCTTC.

The chain joins TRBV10-3 to TRBJ2-5; either TRBD1 or TRBD2 may supply D (5 bases each). In germline, CDR1 is ENHRY, CDR2 SYGVKD. There are 14 residues in the CDR3. V was cut by 7 bases and J by 1 base, with 13 bases left in between. DNA for the CDR3: TGTGCCATCAAGATGGGACCAACCCAAGAGACCCAGTACTTC. It codes for CAIKMGPTQETQYF.

The rearrangement links TRBV27 to TRBJ2-7, with TRBD2 matching over 8 bases. V was clipped by 6 bases and J by 4 bases; unmatched bases: 8. Per germline, CDR1 MNHEY and CDR2 SMNVEV (reference sequence). The CDR3 loop spans 14 amino acids. The CDR3 coding sequence is TGTGCCAGCAGCGGAGGACAGCGGGGGTACGAGCAGTACTTC. Translating it yields CASSGGQRGYEQYF.

The chain joins TRBV7-3 to TRBJ2-3; 10 nucleotides match TRBD2. Germline lookup yields CDR1 SGHTA and CDR2 FQGTGA. Trimming removed 5 bases from V and 6 bases from J; junction bases left unmatched: 17. The CDR3 consists of 18 residues. CDR3 nucleotides: TGTGCCAGCAGCCCTCAGGTCCCCAGCGGGGGGGCCTGGGATACGCAGTATTTT. Encoded protein: CASSPQVPSGGAWDTQYF. The full variable domain, in which reference TRBV7-3 and TRBJ2-3 provide the parts outside the CDR3, is GAGVSQTPSNKVTEKGKYVELRCDPISGHTALYWYRQSLGQGPEFLIYFQGTGAADDSGLPNDRFFAVRPEGSVSTLKIQRTERGDSAVYLCASSPQVPSGGAWDTQYFGPGTRLTVL.

In this sample, this clonotype turned up a few times. V and J are TRBV10-3 and TRBJ1-5; TRBD1 agrees at 7 bases. CDR1 and CDR2 (germline): ENHRY, SYGVKD. The V and J ends lost 6 bases and 3 bases, in that order; junction bases with no gene match: 5. This CDR3 spans 14 amino acids. CDR3 residues: CAIRGTGANQPQHF. DNA of the CDR3: TGTGCCATCAGGGGAACAGGGGCCAATCAGCCCCAGCATTTT.

The table lists this clonotype with a few counts. The rearrangement links TRBV18 to TRBJ1-1; tentatively, D is TRBD1 (5 bases). Trimming took off 6 bases at V and 1 base at J, with 9 bases between the two ends. CDR3 length: 13 residues. Germline-derived CDR1 and CDR2 are KGHSH and LQKENI. The CDR3 DNA reads as TGTGCCAGCTCCCGGGGGGAGAACACTGAAGCTTTCTTT. As protein: CASSRGENTEAFF.

The rearrangement joins TRBV20-1 to TRBJ2-7; 7 bases are a match to TRBD1. V lost 6 bases, J lost 0 bases, and 8 bases stayed unmatched. The CDR3 covers 14 residues. The V gene's germline CDR1 is DFQATT and CDR2 SNEGSKA (reference sequence). The CDR3 here is CSATDRASSYEQYF. Here the CDR3 DNA reads TGCAGTGCAACCGACAGGGCGAGCTCCTACGAGCAGTACTTC.

The V gene is TRBV6-2 or TRBV6-3, the J gene TRBJ1-5, with D perhaps matching TRBD1 (6 bases). Germline CDR1 and CDR2: MNHEY and SVGEGT. This CDR3 contains 15 residues. V shed 2 bases and J shed 6 bases, with 14 bases lying between them. CDR3: CASSYPPGEGQPQHF. Here the CDR3 DNA reads TGTGCCAGCAGTTACCCTCCAGGGGAAGGTCAGCCCCAGCATTTT.

This sequence joins TRBV4-3 and TRBJ2-2, with D possibly being TRBD2 (5 bases). V was cut by 2 bases and J by 0 bases, with 10 bases left in between. The germline V gene has CDR1 LGHNA and CDR2 YSLEER. The CDR3 extends over 16 amino acids. Written as DNA, the CDR3 is TGCGCCAGCAGCCAATCCGACGGGGCGAACACCGGGGAGCTGTTTTTT. This codes for CASSQSDGANTGELFF.

DNA of the CDR3: TGTGCCAGCAGCACGATTTGGAGTGAGCAGTTCTTC. Translated: CASSTIWSEQFF. This chain uses TRBV7-9 with TRBJ2-1; D gene uncertain. This CDR3 region has 12 residues. The germline V and J ends were trimmed by 5 bases and 9 bases, with 11 bases remaining between them. Germline-derived CDR1 and CDR2 are SEHNR and FQNEAQ (reference sequence).

The chain couples TRBV10-3 to TRBJ2-1; 9 bases match TRBD2. Trimming cost V 3 bases and J 10 bases; bases outside gene matches: 10. In germline, CDR1 is ENHRY, CDR2 SYGVKD. The CDR3 covers 15 residues. CDR3 in DNA: TGTGCCATCAGTGAATCTAGCGGGGCGCGTGGGGAGCAGTTCTTC. Amino acid sequence: CAISESSGARGEQFF.

The CDR3 DNA is TGTGCCAGCAGTTTAGCTGCGGGCTATAGCAATCAGCCCCAGCATTTT. Translating gives CASSLAAGYSNQPQHF. The J gene is TRBJ1-5, the V gene TRBV12-3 or TRBV12-4, with D unresolved. With 0 bases removed from V and 0 bases from J, the gap between germline ends came to 9 bases. CDR3 length equals 16 residues.

This clonotype turned up a few times. The V call is TRBV5-5, the J call TRBJ1-4; D gene uncertain. Germline V CDR1 and CDR2: SGHKS, YYEKEE (reference sequence). There are 14 residues in the CDR3. The V gene lost 4 bases and the J gene lost 5 bases, with 12 bases spanning the gap. This chain's CDR3 is CASSPTEKNEKLFF. In DNA, the CDR3 is TGTGCCAGCAGCCCGACGGAGAAGAATGAAAAACTGTTTTTT.

The chain has TRBV27 and TRBJ2-1, with D tentatively TRBD1 or TRBD2 (5 bases each). The V gene lost 3 bases and the J gene lost 5 bases, with 11 bases spanning the gap. This CDR3 spans 14 amino acids. Per germline, CDR1 MNHEY and CDR2 SMNVEV (reference sequence). Here the CDR3 DNA reads TGTGCCAGCAGTTTCTCCGGGGCACACAATGAGCAGTTCTTC. Translating it yields CASSFSGAHNEQFF.